The 6 T cell receptor beta chains in this list originate from one sample, sequenced in a study of blood T cell repertoires in COVID-19. The data were produced by immunoSEQ multiplex PCR, yet TCRdb's version contains in-frame clones alone and is incomplete. The sample has about 340,000 clones, 85% to 90% seen once. The sequenced sample was peripheral blood. The receptor source for this set is a woman aged 65 to 85 with COVID-19, enrolled during active disease.

In nucleotides, the CDR3 is TGTGCCAGCATTCGAGGTAGTGAGCAGTTCTTC. Protein: CASIRGSEQFF. The genes are TRBV5-5 and TRBJ2-1; D ambiguous. This CDR3 has 11 amino acids. Trimming shortened V by 6 bases and J by 9 bases, and 10 bases separated the two germline ends. Germline values: CDR1 SGHKS, CDR2 YYEKEE (reference sequence).

This clone came up a few times. V is TRBV7-2 and J is TRBJ1-1; perhaps TRBD1 as D (5 bases). V shed 3 bases and J shed 5 bases, with 19 bases lying between them. The CDR3 is made up of 16 amino acids. Germline V lookup: CDR1 SGHTA, CDR2 FQGNSA. The CDR3: CASSFLGWGEGTEAFF. In DNA, the CDR3 is TGTGCCAGCAGCTTCCTCGGCTGGGGGGAAGGGACTGAAGCTTTCTTT.

The rearrangement links TRBV30 to TRBJ2-4; D is uncertain. This CDR3 region has 13 residues. Trimming shortened V by 2 bases and J by 8 bases, and 13 bases separated the two germline ends. Germline V gene data show CDR1 as GTSNPN and CDR2 as SVGIG (reference sequence). The DNA of the CDR3 is TGTGCCTGGAGTATATCTAGTCCAGACATTCAGTACTTC. Translation gives CAWSISSPDIQYF. Full variable domain (remainder filled in from reference TRBV30 and TRBJ2-4): SQTIHQWPATLVQPVGSPLSLECTVEGTSNPNLYWYRQAAGRGLQLLFYSVGIGQISSEVPQNLSASRPQDRQFILSSKKLLLSDSGFYLCAWSISSPDIQYFGAGTRLSVL.

This clone has just a few counts. V usage is TRBV15 and J usage is TRBJ1-4, with D hard to call. The germline V gene encodes CDR1 LNHNV and CDR2 YYDKDF (reference sequence). V gave up 0 bases and J gave up 3 bases, with 11 bases separating them. The CDR3 extends over 16 amino acids. CDR3 sequence reads: CATSRESRPPNEKLFF. In DNA form, the CDR3 reads TGTGCCACCAGCAGAGAGTCGAGGCCGCCTAATGAAAAACTGTTTTTT.

This clone was recorded only once. V usage is TRBV7-2 and J usage is TRBJ1-1; TRBD1 might be the D (6 bases). Trimming left V 5 bases short and J 4 bases short, with 14 bases between. CDR3 length equals 14 residues. Germline V gene lookup returns CDR1 SGHTA and CDR2 FQGNSA. The CDR3 coding sequence is TGTGCCAGCAGCGTCCAGGGGTATGGCACTGAAGCTTTCTTT. It specifies CASSVQGYGTEAFF. The complete variable domain, with remaining parts taken from reference TRBV7-2 and TRBJ1-1, reads GAGVSQSPSNKVTEKGKDVELRCDPISGHTALYWYRQSLGQGLEFLIYFQGNSAPDKSGLPSDRFSAERTGGSVSTLTIQRTQQEDSAVYLCASSVQGYGTEAFFGQGTRLTVV.

The chain recombines TRBV7-6 with TRBJ2-1, with TRBD1 identical over 8 bases. V shed 5 bases, J shed 2 bases, and the junction held 8 bases outside the gene matches. The CDR3 consists of 16 residues. From germline, CDR1 is SGHVS and CDR2 FNYEAQ. CDR3 coding DNA: TGTGCCAGCAGCATGCCCCGGGACAGGCCCTACAATGAGCAGTTCTTC. Amino acids: CASSMPRDRPYNEQFF.